These 11 T cell receptor beta chains came from one sample sequenced in a study of blood T cell repertoires in COVID-19. Method: immunoSEQ multiplex PCR; TCRdb's copy keeps in-frame clones and lacks some. The profile shows roughly 120,000 clones, around nine tenths of them singletons. The sequencing input was peripheral blood. The receptors originated from a human donor in a cohort sampled during active COVID-19.

The chain carries TRBV30 and TRBJ1-4; D uncertain. The CDR3 has 14 residues. Germline CDR1 GTSNPN, CDR2 SVGIG (reference sequence). Trimming stripped 3 bases from V and 5 bases from J, with 13 bases between. The CDR3 nucleotides read TGTGCCTGGAGAACCACAGTTACCAATGAAAAACTGTTTTTT. It yields the protein CAWRTTVTNEKLFF.

V is TRBV30 and J is TRBJ1-6; 7 nucleotides line up with TRBD1. V gave up 0 bases and J gave up 13 bases; unmatched junction bases: 0. This CDR3 region has 11 residues. Per the germline V gene, CDR1 is GTSNPN and CDR2 is SVGIG (reference sequence). The CDR3 region is CAWSVGGPLHF. CDR3 sequence (DNA): TGTGCCTGGAGTGTAGGGGGCCCCCTCCACTTT.

The chain carries TRBV5-4 and TRBJ1-1, with D hard to call. Germline V gene lookup returns CDR1 SGHNT and CDR2 YYREEE (reference sequence). This CDR3 contains 13 residues. V was shortened by 4 bases and J by 6 bases, with 13 bases between the two germline ends. CDR3 coding DNA: TGTGCCAGCAGCCTCAAAGACAAGGCTGAAGCTTTCTTT. It codes for CASSLKDKAEAFF.

V gene TRBV6-5 combines with J gene TRBJ1-5, with no clear D. From germline, CDR1 is MNHEY and CDR2 SVGAGI. V lost 8 bases, J lost 2 bases, and 16 bases lay in between. The CDR3 consists of 15 residues. The DNA of the CDR3 is TGTGCCAGCCAATCTTCGAACAGAGGCAATCAGCCCCAGCATTTT. It encodes CASQSSNRGNQPQHF.

The count of this clone is one. The chain links TRBV7-9 to TRBJ2-2, with 7 bases matching TRBD2. V shed 5 bases, J shed 6 bases, and the junction held 15 bases outside the gene matches. This CDR3 has 17 amino acids. CDR1 SEHNR and CDR2 FQNEAQ come from the germline V gene (reference sequence). DNA of the CDR3: TGTGCCAGCAGCGGCCCTAGCTTTGAGGGAGGGCCCGGGGAGCTGTTTTTT. Protein: CASSGPSFEGGPGELFF.

The J gene is TRBJ1-1, the V gene TRBV5-4; TRBD1 matches 8 bases. The CDR3 is 15 residues long. V lost 0 bases, J lost 5 bases, and 6 bases stayed unmatched. Germline loops: CDR1 SGHNT, CDR2 YYREEE (reference sequence). CDR3 coding DNA: TGTGCCAGCAGCTTGGCCGGACAGGGATTTACTGAAGCTTTCTTT. It is translated as CASSLAGQGFTEAFF. Complete variable domain (other parts from reference TRBV5-4 and TRBJ1-1): ETGVTQSPTHLIKTRGQQVTLRCSSQSGHNTVSWYQQALGQGPQFIFQYYREEENGRGNFPPRFSGLQFPNYSSELNVNALELDDSALYLCASSLAGQGFTEAFFGQGTRLTVV.

This clone was detected once. The chain combines TRBV2 with TRBJ1-4; weak D call: TRBD1 (5 bases). CDR3 length: 16 residues. The V and J ends lost 8 bases and 0 bases respectively, with 16 bases between them. Germline V gene sequence: CDR1 SNHLY, CDR2 FYNNEI. The CDR3 coding sequence is TGTGCCAGCGGGGCTCGAGTCGGCGCAACTAATGAAAAACTGTTTTTT. Translated: CASGARVGATNEKLFF.

The CDR3 DNA reads as TGTGCCAGCAGCCTGCGGGGAGGGTCGTTCTATAAACCCCAGCATTTT. This codes for CASSLRGGSFYKPQHF. V usage is TRBV28 and J usage is TRBJ1-5; D uncertain. There are 16 residues in the CDR3. V was pared by 6 bases and J by 10 bases, with 25 bases between. In germline, CDR1 is MDHEN, CDR2 SYDVKM.

This clone came up a few times. The V call is TRBV9, the J call TRBJ1-1; D is uncertain. V gave up 3 bases and J gave up 5 bases, with 14 bases separating them. This CDR3 region has 14 residues. Germline V CDR1 and CDR2: SGDLS, YYNGEE. The CDR3 coding sequence is TGTGCCAGCAGCGCCCCTGACCCGAGGACTGAAGCTTTCTTT. It is translated as CASSAPDPRTEAFF.

The chain joins TRBV7-2 to TRBJ2-7, with a tentative D call TRBD1 (5 bases). This CDR3 has 13 residues. The V end lost 3 bases, the J end lost 5 bases, and 11 bases lay between the germline ends. Germline V gene sequence: CDR1 SGHTA, CDR2 FQGNSA. The CDR3 DNA reads TGTGCCAGCAGCTTCATCAGGGCCAACGAGCAGTACTTC. Amino acids: CASSFIRANEQYF.

The V call is TRBV27, the J call TRBJ2-7; 11 bases match TRBD1. The CDR3 totals 14 residues. Germline V gene data show CDR1 as MNHEY and CDR2 as SMNVEV (reference sequence). After removal of 9 bases from V and 3 bases from J, the junction contained 7 bases not matched to a gene. The CDR3 coding sequence is TGTGCCAGTACTCCCGGGACAGGGGGCTACGAGCAGTACTTC. It yields the protein CASTPGTGGYEQYF.